The rows below give T cell receptor beta chains drawn from one sample of a study of metastatic and nonmetastatic thyroid tumors. TCRdb reprocessed the PCR reads using MiXCR. This table holds 45,000 to 65,000 clones, approximately 22% found once. The specimen sequenced was blood. These receptors were collected from a female donor with papillary thyroid cancer or a benign thyroid nodule (not recorded which). Some clones in this sample may be carry-over from other donors' samples. Each CDR3 is given with its conserved first and last residue. D genes are given only for firm matches. Part of the rows lack a size; the others show once, few, many or a class for expanded clones.

TGTGCCAGTTTTACAGGGTTGGCTGGAAACACCATATATTTT	CASFTGLAGNTIYF	TRBV10-3	-	many	TRBJ1-3
TGTGCCAGCAGCCCTGAGGGGACAGGGGCCTACAATGAGCAGTTCTTC	CASSPEGTGAYNEQFF	TRBV4-2	TRBD1	-	TRBJ2-1
TGTGCCAGCAGTGAACAGGGGAACACTGAAGCTTTCTTT	CASSEQGNTEAFF	TRBV2	-	many	TRBJ1-1
TGTGCCAGCAGTGAAGAGGGACAGGGGTCCTACGAGCAGTACTTC	CASSEEGQGSYEQYF	TRBV6-1	TRBD1	many	TRBJ2-7
TGTGCCAGCAGTTACTCTCCAGTGGGAGCTGGGACCCAGTACTTC	CASSYSPVGAGTQYF	TRBV6-2/TRBV6-3	-	many	TRBJ2-5
TGTGCCAGCATCGAATTCTATAGCGGGACCCAGTACTTC	CASIEFYSGTQYF	TRBV2	-	many	TRBJ2-5
TGTGCCAGCAGCTTAGGGGTCCCGGGACAGGGGGCTGACACTGAAGCTTTCTTT	CASSLGVPGQGADTEAFF	TRBV13	TRBD1	many	TRBJ1-1
TGTGCCAGCAGCTCCCGCCCCCTACAGGGCTCTGGGGCCAACGTCCTGACTTTC	CASSSRPLQGSGANVLTF	TRBV11-2	-	-	TRBJ2-6
TGTGCCACCAGTGATTTGAGTCCCCTTGGGCAGTTCTTC	CATSDLSPLGQFF	TRBV24-1	-	many	TRBJ2-1
TGTGCCAGCAGCGTAGGCAGGGCCAATCGCCACGAGCAGTACTTC	CASSVGRANRHEQYF	TRBV9	-	many	TRBJ2-7
TGTGCCAGCAGCCCGGGTGGCTACACCTTC	CASSPGGYTF	TRBV7-9	-	many	TRBJ1-2
TGCGCCAGCAGCTCGACAGGGTACGAGCAGTACTTC	CASSSTGYEQYF	TRBV5-1	TRBD1	-	TRBJ2-7
TGTGCCAGCAGCCAAGAAAGTGAGGCGGGACAGGGAAATTCACCCCTCCACTTT	CASSQESEAGQGNSPLHF	TRBV14	TRBD1	once	TRBJ1-6
TGCAGTGCTAGACCACAGGGATGGAACACTGAAGCTTTCTTT	CSARPQGWNTEAFF	TRBV20-1	-	many	TRBJ1-1
TGCAGTGCTAGCGGCTACAGGGGGCTTTGTGGGAGGGCCGGCGAGCAGTACTTC	CSASGYRGLCGRAGEQYF	TRBV20-1	TRBD1	-	TRBJ2-7
TGCGCCAGCAGCTTGGACGGGGGAGCCTATGGCTACACCTTC	CASSLDGGAYGYTF	TRBV5-1	-	many	TRBJ1-2
TGTTCCAGCAGCCTGTACACCGGTGAGCTGTTTTTT	CSSSLYTGELFF	TRBV3-1	-	-	TRBJ2-2
TGTGCCAGCAGCGCCACAGGGAATGAGCAGTTCTTC	CASSATGNEQFF	TRBV7-6	-	many	TRBJ2-1
TGCAGTGCTAGGGTTGACTTGTTAGGCTACACCTTC	CSARVDLLGYTF	TRBV20-1	-	many	TRBJ1-2
TGTGCCAGTAGTAAACTACAGGGGCCCGTCAGCAATCAGCCCCAGCATTTT	CASSKLQGPVSNQPQHF	TRBV19	TRBD1	many	TRBJ1-5
TGTGCCAGCAGCGTAGGGCTGCGGGGGCTAGAGTTCTTC	CASSVGLRGLEFF	TRBV9	-	-	TRBJ2-1
TGCAGTGCTAGAGAAGGAGAGTGGTCCTACGAGCAGTACTTC	CSAREGEWSYEQYF	TRBV20-1	-	many	TRBJ2-7
TGCAGTGCTAATCGGGGACAGGACAATGAGCAGTTCTTC	CSANRGQDNEQFF	TRBV20-1	TRBD1	-	TRBJ2-1
TGTGCCAGCTCGCTTGGAGCTGAGCAGTTCTTC	CASSLGAEQFF	TRBV7-3	-	many	TRBJ2-1
TGTGCCAGCAGGTTTTGGGGTTCCACCGGGGAGCTGTTTTTT	CASRFWGSTGELFF	TRBV12-3/TRBV12-4	-	few	TRBJ2-2
TGTGCCAGCAGTCGACCGACTAGCAGGACGGACGAGCAGTACTTC	CASSRPTSRTDEQYF	TRBV28	TRBD2	-	TRBJ2-7
TGTGCCAGCAGCTTGGCGGACAGGAGGCAGTTCTTC	CASSLADRRQFF	TRBV5-4	TRBD1	few	TRBJ2-1
TGTGCCAACACCCAGTCTACAGGGTACGAGCAGTACTTC	CANTQSTGYEQYF	TRBV12-3/TRBV12-4	-	few	TRBJ2-7
TGTGCCATCTCACCACACGTCCTCGGCAGGAACACTGAAGCTTTCTTT	CAISPHVLGRNTEAFF	TRBV18	-	-	TRBJ1-1
TGTGCCAGAAGTTCGGACCGACGTCTAGAAGCTTTCTTT	CARSSDRRLEAFF	TRBV28	-	-	TRBJ1-1
TGCAGCGCCTCCAAGGGGGGGGTGGGCACTGAAGCTTTCTTT	CSASKGGVGTEAFF	TRBV29-1	-	many	TRBJ1-1
TGCAGCGTTGATGAGGGAAGGACTGAAGCTTTCTTT	CSVDEGRTEAFF	TRBV29-1	-	many	TRBJ1-1
TGTGCCATCAGTGTTGCGGGATCGAACACTGAAGCTTTCTTT	CAISVAGSNTEAFF	TRBV10-3	-	many	TRBJ1-1